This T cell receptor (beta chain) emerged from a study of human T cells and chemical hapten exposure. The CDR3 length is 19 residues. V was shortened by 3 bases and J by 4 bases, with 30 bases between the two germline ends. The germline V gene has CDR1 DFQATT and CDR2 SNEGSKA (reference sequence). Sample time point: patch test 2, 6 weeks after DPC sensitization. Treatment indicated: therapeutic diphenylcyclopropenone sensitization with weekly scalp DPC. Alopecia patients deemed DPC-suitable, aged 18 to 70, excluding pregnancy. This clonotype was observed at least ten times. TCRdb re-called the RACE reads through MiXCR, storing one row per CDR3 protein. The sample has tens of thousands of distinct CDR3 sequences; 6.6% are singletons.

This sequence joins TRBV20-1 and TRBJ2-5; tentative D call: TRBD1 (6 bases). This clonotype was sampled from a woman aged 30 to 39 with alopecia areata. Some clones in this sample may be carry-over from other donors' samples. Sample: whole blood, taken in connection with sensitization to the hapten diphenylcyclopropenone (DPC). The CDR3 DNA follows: TGCAGTGCTAGGGGGCAGTTGGGTCGGGAACAGGGTTCGGCAGAGACCCAGTACTTC. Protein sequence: CSARGQLGREQGSAETQYF.